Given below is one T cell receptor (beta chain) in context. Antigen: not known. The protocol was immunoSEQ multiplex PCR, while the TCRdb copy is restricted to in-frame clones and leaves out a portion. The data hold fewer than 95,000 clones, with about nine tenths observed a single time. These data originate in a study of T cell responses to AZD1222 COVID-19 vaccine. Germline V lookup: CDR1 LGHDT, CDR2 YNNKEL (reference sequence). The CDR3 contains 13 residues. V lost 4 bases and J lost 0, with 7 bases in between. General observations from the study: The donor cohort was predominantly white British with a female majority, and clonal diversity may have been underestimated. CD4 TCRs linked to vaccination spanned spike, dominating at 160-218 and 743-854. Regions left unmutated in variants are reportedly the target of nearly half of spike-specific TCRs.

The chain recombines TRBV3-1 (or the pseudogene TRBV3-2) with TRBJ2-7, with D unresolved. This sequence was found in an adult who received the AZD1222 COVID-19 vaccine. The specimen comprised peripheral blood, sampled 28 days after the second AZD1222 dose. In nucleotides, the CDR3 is TGTGCCAGCAGCCGACGATCCTCCTACGAGCAGTACTTC. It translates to CASSRRSSYEQYF.